The clone carrying this TCR beta chain appeared many times. Antigen: not known. This sample also contains other DNA sequences that code for the same CDR3. Assay used: immunoSEQ multiplex PCR; TCRdb lists only in-frame clones, some missing. The table includes hundreds of thousands of clones, 83% detected once. The data are from a study of Ad26.COV2.S vaccination and SARS-CoV-2 variants. Overall study context: Donor had been placed in the Ad26.COV2.S arm of the COV1001 trial. The study's findings and limits: Breadth of non-spike TCRs did not differ between vaccinees and placebo recipients. Using TCR breadth and depth analyses may have led to underestimated total T cell responses.

Regarding treatment: 19 received Ad26.COV2.S at low or high dose, single or two shots; about 5 received placebo; per-sample allocation not given. Specimen acquisition occurred on day 63 following the initial vaccine or placebo injection. As its vector, the vaccine had Ad26, which expressed Wuhan-strain SARS-CoV-2 spike. Trimming left V 0 bases short and J 8 bases short, with 22 bases between. The CDR3 covers 17 residues. Germline assignment: CDR1 LGHDT and CDR2 YNNKEL (reference sequence). This sequence originates from a person between 18 and 65 years old who received the Ad26.COV2.S COVID-19 vaccine or a placebo. This chain links TRBV3-1 (or the pseudogene TRBV3-2) with TRBJ1-2, with D uncertain. The sequencing here drew on peripheral blood, taken in a trial of Ad26.COV2.S vaccine versus placebo. This chain's CDR3 is CASSQESGPRPWWGYTF. The DNA for the CDR3 is TGTGCCAGCAGCCAAGAGAGCGGGCCGCGGCCCTGGTGGGGCTACACCTTC.